The sequence of this TCR beta chain was determined in a study of CD8 T cells in Susac syndrome. A single count supports this clonotype. RNA, at about 0.45 to 1 ug, was reverse transcribed with random hexamers. A multiplex approach, immunoSEQ multiplex PCR, amplified TCR beta CDR3 across 54 Vbeta and 13 Jbeta. TCRdb re-called the immunoSEQ multiplex PCR reads through MiXCR, storing one row per CDR3 protein. The sample holds a few hundred thousand distinct CDR3 sequences, about 94% seen once. This CDR3 region has 13 residues. The germline V gene has CDR1 WSHSY and CDR2 SAAADI. The V end lost 8 bases, the J end lost 2 bases, and 12 bases lay between the germline ends. CD8+ and CD4+ blood T cells underwent TCR beta sequencing. It was negative isolation that provided the CD8+ and CD4+ T cells, whereas TEMRA cells were enriched by FACS.

The rearrangement links TRBV10-2 to TRBJ1-1, with D uncertain. Sample: CD8+ T cells from PBMCs. The receptor was isolated from a human donor with multiple sclerosis. The CDR3 coding sequence is TGCGCCAGCGGGGAACGAGTTAACACTGAAGCTTTCTTT. It yields the protein CASGERVNTEAFF.